The 17 T cell receptor beta chains presented below share a single source sample, sequenced in a study of CD8+ T cells in alopecia areata. Following extraction, RNA underwent reverse transcription to cDNA, which served as the sequencing template. Repertoires were generated with immunoSEQ multiplex PCR, while TCRdb's copy carries only in-frame clones and drops some. The sample carries 110,000 to 150,000 clones, about two thirds recorded once. The sequencing input was CD8+ T cells sorted from blood. These receptors were obtained from a human donor in good health.

For the CDR3, the DNA is TGTGCCAGCAGCTGGGGGGGACTAGCGGGACACGACGAGCAGTACTTC. Protein: CASSWGGLAGHDEQYF. J is TRBJ2-7 and V is TRBV5-4; 13 bases agree with TRBD2. The length of the CDR3 is 16 residues. With V trimmed by 3 bases and J by 5 bases, 8 bases remained unmatched. The germline gives CDR1 SGHNT, CDR2 YYREEE (reference sequence).

The CDR3 nucleotides read TGTGCCAGCAGGGGACTAGCGGACAATGAGCAGTTCTTC. It is translated as CASRGLADNEQFF. J is TRBJ2-1 and V is TRBV9, with 11 bases aligning to TRBD2. The CDR3 spans 13 residues. Germline lookup yields CDR1 SGDLS and CDR2 YYNGEE. V was clipped by 5 bases and J by 5 bases; unmatched bases: 0.

The table lists this clone with a count of one. V usage is TRBV30 and J usage is TRBJ2-1, with D hard to call. This CDR3 is built from 10 residues. The V gene lost 1 base and the J gene lost 9 bases, with 4 bases spanning the gap. Germline V gene lookup returns CDR1 GTSNPN and CDR2 SVGIG (reference sequence). The CDR3 is CAWSEREQFF. CDR3 sequence (DNA): TGTGCCTGGAGTGAACGTGAGCAGTTCTTC.

The J gene is TRBJ1-2, the V gene TRBV6-5, with a weak D call TRBD1 (5 bases). Germline lookup yields CDR1 MNHEY and CDR2 SVGAGI. V was clipped by 2 bases and J by 4 bases, with 14 bases between them. The CDR3 spans 15 residues. The CDR3 region is CASSYRGGHRYGYTF. CDR3 DNA sequence: TGTGCCAGCAGTTACCGAGGCGGACACCGCTATGGCTACACCTTC.

This clone was observed a single time. CDR3 nucleotides: TGTGCCAGCAGCATACCGGGACAGGGGACCCCCAATGAGCAGTTCTTC. This gives the protein CASSIPGQGTPNEQFF. The J gene is TRBJ2-1, the V gene TRBV9; the match to TRBD1 covers 10 bases. This CDR3 spans 16 amino acids. Germline CDR1 and CDR2: SGDLS and YYNGEE. V dropped 4 bases and J dropped 6; count of bases not matched to a gene: 10.

This clone was seen a handful of times. The V gene is TRBV9, the J gene TRBJ2-3; D uncertain. This CDR3 is built from 12 residues. Germline V lookup: CDR1 SGDLS, CDR2 YYNGEE. V was trimmed by 4 bases and J by 5 bases, leaving 8 bases between them. The CDR3 coding sequence is TGTGCCAGCAGCCTCAAGCTAGATACGCAGTATTTT. Translating gives CASSLKLDTQYF.

This chain connects TRBV13 to TRBJ2-1; 10 nucleotides match TRBD2. Germline assignment: CDR1 PRHDT and CDR2 FYEKMQ (reference sequence). V lost 5 bases and J lost 9; bases outside the gene matches: 13. CDR3 length equals 16 residues. The CDR3 bases are TGTGCCAGCAGCCCCACCCCCTCTAGCGGGAGTGTTGAGCAGTTCTTC. This encodes CASSPTPSSGSVEQFF.

The chain has TRBV29-1 and TRBJ1-2; possibly TRBD1 for D (5 bases). Germline V gene lookup returns CDR1 SQVTM and CDR2 ANQGSEA. Trimming took off 2 bases at V and 4 bases at J, with 8 bases between the two ends. The CDR3 has 12 residues. CDR3 bases: TGCAGCGTTGAACAGGGTGGCTATGGCTACACCTTC. It encodes CSVEQGGYGYTF. Based on the CDR3 plus reference TRBV29-1 and TRBJ1-2, the full variable domain is SAVISQKPSRDICQRGTSLTIQCQVDSQVTMMFWYRQQPGQSLTLIATANQGSEATYESGFVIDKFPISRPNLTFSTLTVSNMSPEDSSIYLCSVEQGGYGYTFGSGTRLTVV.

The chain is built from TRBV19 and TRBJ2-2; tentatively, D is TRBD1 (5 bases). CDR3 size: 16 residues. Trimming stripped 4 bases from V and 1 base from J, with 13 bases between. The V gene's germline CDR1 is LNHDA and CDR2 SQIVND (reference sequence). The DNA of the CDR3 is TGTGCCAGTAGTACGTTGGGGCCGATGAACACCGGGGAGCTGTTTTTT. It yields the protein CASSTLGPMNTGELFF.

A few counts support this clone. The chain carries TRBV7-9 and TRBJ2-2; 7 nucleotides align to TRBD1. Germline V gene lookup returns CDR1 SEHNR and CDR2 FQNEAQ (reference sequence). The CDR3 spans 14 residues. V gave up 5 bases and J gave up 6 bases; unmatched junction bases: 6. CDR3 protein: CASSGTAFPGELFF. In DNA, the CDR3 is TGTGCCAGCAGCGGGACAGCTTTCCCCGGGGAGCTGTTTTTT.

The rearrangement joins TRBV7-9 to TRBJ1-2; D is uncertain. The CDR3 consists of 11 residues. CDR1 and CDR2 (germline): SEHNR, FQNEAQ (reference sequence). Trimming removed 2 bases at V and 14 bases at J, with 12 bases between. CDR3 protein: CASSLPPFGTF. The DNA for the CDR3 is TGTGCCAGCAGCTTACCTCCCTTCGGGACCTTC.

This clone occurred a few times. The chain has TRBV25-1 and TRBJ2-7; weak D call: TRBD2 (6 bases). Germline loops: CDR1 MGHDK, CDR2 SYGVNS. This CDR3 contains 12 residues. V lost 8 bases, J lost 2 bases, and 10 bases lay in between. The CDR3 is CASWGDTYEQYF. DNA for the CDR3: TGTGCCAGCTGGGGGGATACCTACGAGCAGTACTTC.

This rearrangement joins TRBV10-2 to TRBJ1-5; D gene uncertain. The CDR3 has 12 residues. Between the trimmed V and J ends, which lost 8 bases and 5 bases, there was a span of 10 bases. The germline gives CDR1 WSHSY, CDR2 SAAADI. For the CDR3, the DNA is TGCGCCAGCGGGGAGGGATATCAGCCCCAGCATTTT. This sequence encodes CASGEGYQPQHF.

The chain joins TRBV29-1 to TRBJ1-2; D gene unclear. Trimming removed 2 bases at V and 5 bases at J, with 6 bases between. Germline V gene lookup returns CDR1 SQVTM and CDR2 ANQGSEA. The CDR3 contains 11 residues. CDR3 sequence: CSVEYRYGYTF. CDR3 coding DNA: TGCAGCGTTGAATACCGATATGGCTACACCTTC.

Here the CDR3 DNA reads TGTGCCAGCAGTGAAATTAGCGCTGACGAGCAGTACTTC. It translates to CASSEISADEQYF. This chain links TRBV2 with TRBJ2-7; D is possibly TRBD2 (5 bases). This CDR3 comprises 13 residues. CDR1 and CDR2 from the germline V gene are SNHLY and FYNNEI. The V gene lost 2 bases and the J gene lost 5 bases, with 10 bases spanning the gap.

The sample holds a few counts of this clone. This chain connects TRBV4-1 to TRBJ2-7; D not resolved. This CDR3 spans 13 amino acids. The germline gives CDR1 MGHRA, CDR2 YSYEKL. The V end lost 1 base, the J end lost 3 bases, and 7 bases lay between the germline ends. CDR3 nucleotides: TGCGCCAGCAGCCAAGCCCCTAGCTACGAGCAGTACTTC. The encoded protein is CASSQAPSYEQYF.

The rearrangement joins TRBV19 to TRBJ2-7; 7 bases map to TRBD1. Trimming at V came to 6 bases and at J to 3 bases, leaving 8 bases not matched to a gene. The germline CDR1 and CDR2 sequences are LNHDA and SQIVND (reference sequence). CDR3 size: 14 residues. In nucleotides, the CDR3 is TGTGCCAGTAGCCCCGGGACAGCGAACTACGAGCAGTACTTC. It codes for CASSPGTANYEQYF. Combining the CDR3 with reference TRBV19 and TRBJ2-7 gives the whole variable domain DGGITQSPKYLFRKEGQNVTLSCEQNLNHDAMYWYRQDPGQGLRLIYYSQIVNDFQKGDIAEGYSVSREKKESFPLTVTSAQKNPTAFYLCASSPGTANYEQYFGPGTRLTVT.